These 8 T cell receptor beta chains share one sample of origin, sequenced in a study of CD8+CD57+ T cells in acquired aplastic anemia (dated by TCRdb to the late 2010s). Flow cytometry had shown CD8+CD57+ cell expansion in the patients selected for sequencing. This sample was sequenced with an Illumina HiSeq 2000. Genomic DNA was used as template for profiling of TCR beta VDJ combinations and CDR3 sequences. The public reads were run again by TCRdb, first through fastp at Q25 and then through MiXCR, and only productive beta chains were kept. Each entry merges the rows of one CDR3 protein and shows their most common DNA and genes. For this sample the table gives 150,000 to 200,000 distinct CDR3 sequences, of which roughly 50% were detected only once. Together, the top ten hold under 2% of the sample. Sequencing was carried out using sorted CD4+, CD8+, or CD8+CD57+ T cells (not recorded which) from PBMCs. The receptors come from a human donor with aplastic anemia.

CDR3 bases: TGCAGTGCTAGCCCCCCAACGGGGCTCGGGCCTTACACCTTC. As protein: CSASPPTGLGPYTF. This chain joins TRBV20-1 and TRBJ1-2; D possibly corresponds to TRBD1 (5 bases). The germline V gene has CDR1 DFQATT and CDR2 SNEGSKA (reference sequence). Trimming took off 3 bases at V and 11 bases at J, with 22 bases between the two ends. The CDR3 contains 14 residues.

The chain combines TRBV2 with TRBJ2-5; 10 nucleotides line up with TRBD2. Germline CDR1 reads SNHLY; CDR2 reads FYNNEI. Losses at the gene ends were 5 bases for V and 5 bases for J; bases not matched to a gene: 8. The CDR3 loop spans 15 amino acids. CDR3: CASSPYSGGAETQYF. The CDR3 DNA reads as TGTGCCAGCAGTCCATACAGCGGGGGGGCTGAGACCCAGTACTTC.

This clonotype was found once. V gene TRBV7-6 combines with J gene TRBJ1-2; 7 nucleotides agree with TRBD1. The CDR3 spans 13 residues. The J segment lost 8 bases and the V segment lost 6 bases, leaving 9 bases of the junction unmatched. Germline lookup yields CDR1 SGHVS and CDR2 FNYEAQ. The CDR3 DNA sequence: TGTGCCAGCAGTTCGACGACAGGGAGCGGCTACACCTTC. Translated: CASSSTTGSGYTF.

The CDR3 loop reads CASSQVPVREQFF. CDR3 nucleotide sequence: TGTGCCAGCAGCCAAGTCCCAGTTAGGGAGCAGTTCTTC. The chain uses TRBV14 and TRBJ2-1; D ambiguous. Germline CDR1 reads SGHDN; CDR2 reads FVKESK. Trimming shortened V by 1 base and J by 10 bases, and 11 bases separated the two germline ends. The CDR3 extends over 13 amino acids.

This clonotype turned up a few times. The V and J genes are TRBV7-9 and TRBJ2-7; D not certain. CDR1 is SEHNR and CDR2 is FQNEAQ in the germline V gene (reference sequence). This CDR3 spans 12 amino acids. Trimming cost V 5 bases and J 0 bases, with 5 bases left between them. The CDR3 reads CASSPLSYEQYF. DNA for the CDR3: TGTGCCAGCAGCCCGCTCTCCTACGAGCAGTACTTC.

This clonotype appeared a few times. The rearrangement uses TRBV7-8 and TRBJ1-4; 7 bases line up with TRBD1. In germline, CDR1 is SGHVS, CDR2 FQNEAQ. This CDR3 region has 14 residues. The V segment lost 3 bases and the J segment 3 bases; nucleotides outside the gene matches: 1. The CDR3 sequence: CASSLGTANEKLFF. CDR3 DNA: TGTGCCAGCAGCTTGGGGACAGCTAATGAAAAACTGTTTTTT.

Points on this clonotype: No conserved phenylalanine or tryptophan is present at the end of the CDR3, so a read error is the likely explanation. J is TRBJ2-7 and V is TRBV7-9, with D tentatively TRBD2 (6 bases). V was trimmed by 4 bases and J by 0 bases, leaving 7 bases between them. CDR3 length equals 13 residues. Germline V gene data show CDR1 as SEHNR and CDR2 as FQNEAQ (reference sequence). The CDR3 sequence is CASSWDSSYEQYS. Here the CDR3 DNA reads TGTGCCAGCAGCTGGGACTCCTCCTACGAGCAGTACTCC.

This chain joins TRBV24-1 and TRBJ1-2; 12 nucleotides match TRBD1. The CDR3 has 14 residues. Germline V gene data show CDR1 as KGHDR and CDR2 as SFDVKD. V gave up 4 bases and J gave up 8 bases; unmatched junction bases: 4. The CDR3 sequence: CATSDSGTGGGYTF. The CDR3 DNA reads as TGTGCCACCAGTGACTCCGGGACAGGGGGCGGCTACACCTTC.